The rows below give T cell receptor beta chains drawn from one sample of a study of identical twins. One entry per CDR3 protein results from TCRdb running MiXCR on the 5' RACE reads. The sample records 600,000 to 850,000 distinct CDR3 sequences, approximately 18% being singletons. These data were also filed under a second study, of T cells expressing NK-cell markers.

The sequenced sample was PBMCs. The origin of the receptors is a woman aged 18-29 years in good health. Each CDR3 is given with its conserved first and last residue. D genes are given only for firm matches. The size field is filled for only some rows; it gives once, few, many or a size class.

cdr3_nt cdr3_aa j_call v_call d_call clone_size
TGCGCCAGCAGCCAACCCTGGGGGAGCAGCACAGATACGCAGTATTTT CASSQPWGSSTDTQYF TRBJ2-3 TRBV4-3 - few
TGTGCCAGCAGCTTAGGACTTCAGGCGATAGATGAGCAGTTCTTC CASSLGLQAIDEQFF TRBJ2-1 TRBV7-8 - -
TGCGCCAGCAGCCGGGGACTAGCGGGGGAGTACAATGAGCAGTTCTTC CASSRGLAGEYNEQFF TRBJ2-1 TRBV5-1 TRBD2 few
TGTGCCAGCAGCCCCGAAAGCTCCTACAATGAGCAGTTCTTC CASSPESSYNEQFF TRBJ2-1 TRBV12-3/TRBV12-4 - many
TGTGCCAGCAGCTCAGAAGGTTATTCCCGACTAGCGGGGGATACGCAGTATTTT CASSSEGYSRLAGDTQYF TRBJ2-3 TRBV7-8 TRBD2 -
TGTGCCAGCAAAGAGGGCCCTAGCGGGACTCAAGAGACCCAGTACTTC CASKEGPSGTQETQYF TRBJ2-5 TRBV6-1 TRBD2 few
TGCGCCAGCAGCTTGGTGACAGACCCCTTAGTCGCTTTCTTT CASSLVTDPLVAFF TRBJ1-1 TRBV5-1 - -
TGCAGTGCTAGAGCCAGGACTAGCTACAATGAGCAGTTCTTC CSARARTSYNEQFF TRBJ2-1 TRBV20-1 TRBD2 few
TGTGCCATACCCCAGCCCCAGGTACATGGGGCCAACGTCCTGACTTTC CAIPQPQVHGANVLTF TRBJ2-6 TRBV10-3 - -
TGCAGCGTTGCGGGGCGGAGAGGTGTCGACGAGCAGTACTTC CSVAGRRGVDEQYF TRBJ2-7 TRBV29-1 - few
TGCTCCGTGGCGGGGGGCAATCAGCCCCAGCATTTT CSVAGGNQPQHF TRBJ1-5 TRBV20-1 - few
TGTGCCAGCAGTCTCCGACTAGCGGGAGGGTCAGGGGAGCTGTTTTTT CASSLRLAGGSGELFF TRBJ2-2 TRBV12-3/TRBV12-4 TRBD2 few
TGTGCCAGCAGTTACTGGCGGGGTTCCTACGAGCAGTACTTC CASSYWRGSYEQYF TRBJ2-7 TRBV6-5 - few
TGTGCCAGCAGCCCATTAGCGGGGATAAACAATGAGCAGTTCTTC CASSPLAGINNEQFF TRBJ2-1 TRBV7-3 TRBD2 few
TGTGCCAGCAGTCGGGCTGATGAAGCTTTCTTT CASSRADEAFF TRBJ1-1 TRBV6-5 - few
TGCAGCGTAAAGAGTAATGTTTGGGAGCAGTTCTTC CSVKSNVWEQFF TRBJ2-1 TRBV29-1 - few
TGTGCCAGCAGCTTTAGCGGGGGGGCTCGGAATGAGCAGTTCTTC CASSFSGGARNEQFF TRBJ2-1 TRBV9 TRBD2 -
TGCAGTGCTAGGGGTTCGGGGACGGGCAATGAGCAGTTCTTC CSARGSGTGNEQFF TRBJ2-1 TRBV20-1 - -
TGTGCCAGCAGTTATTCCACTTCAGCGTACAATAACACCGGGGAGCTGTTTTTT CASSYSTSAYNNTGELFF TRBJ2-2 TRBV6-2/TRBV6-3 - few
TGTGCCAGCAGTCTACTCGCAAGGGCGAACCTCTATGGCTACACCTTC CASSLLARANLYGYTF TRBJ1-2 TRBV12-3/TRBV12-4 - few
TGTGCCACCAAGGGACAGCACTATGGCTACACCTTC CATKGQHYGYTF TRBJ1-2 TRBV12-3/TRBV12-4 TRBD1 -
TGTGCCAGCAGTGAATTTGTCGGCCAGGGGGTCTATCAGCCCCAGCATTTT CASSEFVGQGVYQPQHF TRBJ1-5 TRBV2 TRBD1 -
TGTGCCAGCAGCTCCCCCCTCGATACCGGGAAGGAGACCCAGTACTTC CASSSPLDTGKETQYF TRBJ2-5 TRBV7-6 - many
TGCGCCAGCCGGATCACGGGGCCGGGTGAAGCTTTCTTT CASRITGPGEAFF TRBJ1-1 TRBV10-2 - -
TGTGCCAGCAGATACTCAGGGGGCGCAAAGACTGAAGCTTTCTTT CASRYSGGAKTEAFF TRBJ1-1 TRBV7-8 TRBD1 few
TGTGCCAGCAGCAGCGTTAGTTTCTACGAGCAGTACTTC CASSSVSFYEQYF TRBJ2-7 TRBV3-1 - -
TGTGCCAGCAGCCGAACACCAACGGCCTACAATGAGCAGTTCTTC CASSRTPTAYNEQFF TRBJ2-1 TRBV6-1 - -